This passage covers 16 T cell receptor beta chains from one sample sequenced in a study of T cell responses to AZD1222 COVID-19 vaccine. This table comes from immunoSEQ multiplex PCR, and its TCRdb copy is limited to in-frame clones, with some not included. The sample lists around 91,000 clones; roughly 90% were seen once. The material was peripheral blood, obtained 28 days after the second AZD1222 dose. These TCRs come from an adult who received the AZD1222 COVID-19 vaccine.

This clone was found once. This rearrangement joins TRBV5-1 to TRBJ1-1; D gene uncertain. The CDR3 runs 12 residues. The V end lost 3 bases, the J end lost 3 bases, and 6 bases lay between the germline ends. Germline CDR1 reads SGHRS; CDR2 reads YFSETQ. CDR3 region: CASSSGHTEAFF. Here the CDR3 DNA reads TGCGCCAGCAGCTCCGGACACACTGAAGCTTTCTTT.

The rearrangement uses TRBV5-1 and TRBJ1-4; D remains ambiguous. Trimming removed 3 bases from V and 0 bases from J, with 9 bases in between. This CDR3 region has 15 residues. The germline CDR1 and CDR2 sequences are SGHRS and YFSETQ. The CDR3 region has the DNA TGCGCCAGCAGCTCGAGGACGGCAACTAATGAAAAACTGTTTTTT. This codes for CASSSRTATNEKLFF.

This clone has a single count. The genes are TRBV19 and TRBJ1-1; possible D gene TRBD1, 6 bases. Germline V gives CDR1 LNHDA, CDR2 SQIVND (reference sequence). The ends were cut back, 6 bases at V and 6 bases at J, with 17 bases in the middle. The CDR3 consists of 14 residues. The CDR3 nucleotides are TGTGCCAGTAGGATTCCGGGGGCAGGAGCTGAAGCTTTCTTT. Its protein product is CASRIPGAGAEAFF.

The chain joins TRBV28 to TRBJ2-7; weak D call: TRBD2 (6 bases). Between the trimmed V and J ends, which lost 3 bases and 1 base, there was a span of 13 bases. CDR1 MDHEN and CDR2 SYDVKM come from the germline V gene. The CDR3 spans 15 residues. The chain's CDR3 is CASSLGTSSSYEQYF. Here the CDR3 DNA reads TGTGCCAGCAGTTTGGGTACTAGCAGTTCCTACGAGCAGTACTTC.

This sequence joins TRBV6-4 and TRBJ2-2; D possibly matches TRBD1 or TRBD2 (5 bases each). The CDR3 runs to 20 residues. Germline lookup yields CDR1 MRHNA and CDR2 SNTAGT. Trimming shortened V by 0 bases and J by 0 bases, and 20 bases separated the two germline ends. The CDR3 DNA sequence: TGTGCCAGCAGTGACTCATTTGGGACCTCAGGGACGGCGAACACCGGGGAGCTGTTTTTT. It codes for CASSDSFGTSGTANTGELFF.

This clone was observed a few times. The rearrangement uses TRBV2 and TRBJ2-7; D possibly corresponds to TRBD2 (5 bases). CDR1 and CDR2 (germline): SNHLY, FYNNEI. Trimming removed 2 bases from V and 3 bases from J, with 8 bases in between. This CDR3 has 13 residues. The CDR3 region is CASSEKRLYEQYF. The CDR3 DNA reads TGTGCCAGCAGTGAAAAGCGGCTCTACGAGCAGTACTTC.

V is TRBV28 and J is TRBJ1-2, with D possibly matching TRBD1 (5 bases). CDR1 is MDHEN, CDR2 SYDVKM, per germline. Deletions cut 8 bases from V and 1 base from J, with 14 bases between. The CDR3 contains 14 residues. The CDR3 spells CASVDGGFNYGYTF. CDR3 nucleotides: TGTGCCAGCGTCGACGGGGGTTTTAACTATGGCTACACCTTC.

This chain uses TRBV6-2 or TRBV6-3 with TRBJ2-1; 11 bases fit TRBD1. This CDR3 comprises 15 residues. Germline CDR1 and CDR2: MNHEY and SVGEGT. Trimming removed 2 bases from V and 8 bases from J; junction bases left unmatched: 5. CDR3 nucleotides: TGTGCCAGCAGTTACGCGGGACAGGGGGTTGATGAGCAGTTCTTC. Amino acid sequence: CASSYAGQGVDEQFF.

This chain connects TRBV19 to TRBJ1-6, with D perhaps TRBD1 (5 bases). The CDR3 covers 15 residues. The V and J ends lost 5 bases and 0 bases respectively, with 8 bases between them. Germline CDR1 and CDR2: LNHDA and SQIVND (reference sequence). CDR3 nucleotide sequence: TGTGCCAGTAGTCGACAGAGCTCCTATAATTCACCCCTCCACTTT. Its protein is CASSRQSSYNSPLHF.

This clone was seen only once. The chain couples TRBV7-9 to TRBJ1-3, with D maybe TRBD1 (6 bases). CDR1 SEHNR and CDR2 FQNEAQ come from the germline V gene (reference sequence). The germline V and J ends were trimmed by 3 bases and 1 base, with 7 bases remaining between them. This CDR3 is built from 14 residues. In DNA, the CDR3 is TGTGCCAGCAGCTTTCAGGGGTCTGGAAACACCATATATTTT. Its translation: CASSFQGSGNTIYF.

This sequence joins TRBV12-3 or TRBV12-4 and TRBJ1-2; tentative D call: TRBD1 (5 bases). The CDR3 spans 13 residues. V was trimmed by 3 bases and J by 4 bases, leaving 9 bases between them. The CDR3 DNA reads TGTGCCAGCAGTTTGACAGCCCTCTATGGCTACACCTTC. It encodes CASSLTALYGYTF.

This chain connects TRBV2 to TRBJ2-1; no clear D. Trimming removed 7 bases from V and 10 bases from J, with 11 bases in between. CDR3 length: 11 amino acids. Germline CDR1 is SNHLY and CDR2 is FYNNEI. In nucleotides, the CDR3 is TGTGCCAGCACCCCCCTTGCGGAGCAGTTCTTC. It codes for CASTPLAEQFF.

The genes are TRBV7-2 and TRBJ1-1; D ambiguous. This CDR3 spans 13 amino acids. V was trimmed by 2 bases and J by 1 base, leaving 5 bases between them. The germline V gene encodes CDR1 SGHTA and CDR2 FQGNSA. CDR3 in amino acids: CASSLFENTEAFF. CDR3 in DNA: TGTGCCAGCAGCTTATTTGAGAACACTGAAGCTTTCTTT. Based on the CDR3 plus reference TRBV7-2 and TRBJ1-1, the full variable domain is GAGVSQSPSNKVTEKGKDVELRCDPISGHTALYWYRQSLGQGLEFLIYFQGNSAPDKSGLPSDRFSAERTGGSVSTLTIQRTQQEDSAVYLCASSLFENTEAFFGQGTRLTVV.

The genes are TRBV10-3 and TRBJ1-3, with D possibly being TRBD1 (5 bases). V gave up 3 bases and J gave up 8 bases, with 5 bases separating them. This CDR3 region has 11 residues. Germline V gene sequence: CDR1 ENHRY, CDR2 SYGVKD. Here the CDR3 reads CAISEGDTIYF. In DNA, the CDR3 is TGTGCCATCAGTGAAGGGGACACCATATATTTT.

This chain's CDR3 is CASSPTAGGDLLAKNIQYF. The CDR3 DNA follows: TGTGCCAGCTCACCGACGGCGGGAGGAGATCTCCTAGCCAAAAACATTCAGTACTTC. The chain uses TRBV18 and TRBJ2-4; 8 bases line up with TRBD2. J gave up 0 bases and V 3 bases, and 13 bases lay outside the gene matches. This CDR3 comprises 19 residues. CDR1 KGHSH and CDR2 LQKENI come from the germline V gene.

The rearrangement uses TRBV28 and TRBJ2-4; TRBD2 matches 7 bases. The germline V gene encodes CDR1 MDHEN and CDR2 SYDVKM. CDR3 length: 15 residues. V lost 2 bases and J lost 3; bases outside the gene matches: 4. The CDR3 loop is CASSLVGEGKNIQYF. The CDR3 nucleotides are TGTGCCAGCAGTTTAGTGGGGGAGGGCAAAAACATTCAGTACTTC.